The T cell receptor (beta chain) under discussion was sequenced for a study of Ad26.COV2.S vaccination and SARS-CoV-2 variants. In the study overall: Ad26.COV2.S was injected intramuscularly once or twice, 56 days apart. Study-level results: CD8+ and CD4+ T cells specific for spike reportedly responded with substantial breadth after vaccination. Non-spike TCR breadth did not differ much between vaccine and placebo recipients.

Only a few counts were recorded for this clone. The antigen remains undetermined. The treatment: some 20 received Ad26.COV2.S at low or high dose, single or two shots; roughly 5 received placebo; per-sample allocation not given. Day 63 after the first injection of vaccine or placebo was the sampling time. Assay: immunoSEQ multiplex PCR; the TCRdb copy retains only in-frame clones and omits some. In the table there are around 300,000 clones, 75% to 90% of which are singletons. With 4 bases clipped from V and 8 bases from J, the junction kept 9 bases outside the gene matches. This CDR3 is 15 amino acids long. Germline V gives CDR1 MDHEN, CDR2 SYDVKM.

The sequencing used peripheral blood, collected in a trial of Ad26.COV2.S vaccine versus placebo. This clonotype was sampled from a person aged 18-60 years who received the Ad26.COV2.S COVID-19 vaccine or a placebo. The rearrangement joins TRBV28 to TRBJ1-2; 11 bases align to TRBD1. The CDR3 spells CASSSGTGGGKGYTF. CDR3 coding DNA: TGTGCCAGCAGTTCCGGGACAGGGGGTGGAAAGGGCTACACCTTC.